The present TCR beta chain was sequenced within a study of cytomegalovirus exposure and HLA in healthy donors. The study, taken as a whole, reports: The study had only CMV serostatus as immune exposure information. A later analysis reportedly found fewer N-insertions in an Asian-associated ancestry cluster than the roughly 670-donor mean.

A remark on this clone: Its specificity is not known.

The PCR made use of 60 Vbeta and 13 Jbeta primers. The assay was immunoSEQ multiplex PCR, and TCRdb's table has in-frame clones only and misses some. The sample holds 120,000 or so clones, over 80% seen once. This CDR3 spans 14 amino acids. Trimming left V 0 bases short and J 13 bases short, with 17 bases between. Germline CDR1 SGHRS, CDR2 YFSETQ. The V gene is TRBV5-1, the J gene TRBJ2-1; D is possibly TRBD1 (5 bases). The sample taken for sequencing was PBMCs. The sequence was obtained from a man aged 50-59 years in good health and CMV-seronegative. CDR3 in amino acids: CASSLDQGGLNQFF. DNA for the CDR3: TGCGCCAGCAGCTTGGACCAGGGCGGATTGAACCAGTTCTTC.